Shown below are 23 T cell receptor beta chains from a single sample sequenced in a study of blood T cells in healthy people across ages. For the second PCR, which ran for roughly 7 to 11 cycles, a sample-barcoded 5' primer and a J-beta primer mix were used. MiXCR, run by TCRdb on the 5' RACE reads, gives a single entry per CDR3 protein. The table lists about 1.4 million distinct CDR3 sequences, 59% of them singletons. Sequencing was done on a sample of blood. The receptor set was obtained from a man between 18 and 29 years old in good health.

The CDR3 is CASSLPSQENYGYTF. CDR3 nucleotide sequence: TGTGCCAGCAGCCTCCCCTCTCAGGAGAACTATGGCTACACCTTC. The chain carries TRBV4-2 and TRBJ1-2; D not certain. Germline values: CDR1 LGHNA, CDR2 YNFKEQ. The CDR3 totals 15 residues. The germline V and J ends were trimmed by 4 bases and 2 bases, with 14 bases remaining between them.

The rearrangement uses TRBV7-2 and TRBJ2-4, with 11 nucleotides matching TRBD2. J lost 15 bases, V lost 4 bases, and 8 bases had no gene match. The germline V gene encodes CDR1 SGHTA and CDR2 FQGNSA. The length of the CDR3 is 13 residues. CDR3 DNA: TGTGCCAGCAGCTCGGTTAGACTAGCGGGATTGTACTTC. Translating gives CASSSVRLAGLYF.

This clonotype was seen a single time. The J gene is TRBJ2-1, the V gene TRBV6-2 or TRBV6-3; D might be TRBD2 (7 bases). The germline gives CDR1 MNHEY, CDR2 SVGEGT. Trimming shortened V by 7 bases and J by 4 bases, and 17 bases separated the two germline ends. CDR3 length: 15 residues. Here the CDR3 DNA reads TGTGCCAGCATTCAAAGGGGGGGGATTTACAATGAGCAGTTCTTC. Translation: CASIQRGGIYNEQFF.

The chain employs TRBV4-1 and TRBJ2-1; possible D gene TRBD1, 6 bases. Germline values: CDR1 MGHRA, CDR2 YSYEKL. The CDR3 length is 16 residues. V dropped 2 bases and J dropped 8 bases, with 19 bases sitting between them. The CDR3 spells CASSQIVAGAWYEQFF. The CDR3 DNA is TGCGCCAGCAGCCAAATCGTGGCAGGGGCATGGTATGAGCAGTTCTTC.

This chain uses TRBV2 with TRBJ2-7; weak D call: TRBD1 (6 bases). V gave up 6 bases and J gave up 0 bases, with 18 bases separating them. This CDR3 region has 16 residues. Looked up from germline, CDR1 is SNHLY and CDR2 is FYNNEI. This chain's CDR3 is CASSNSGHRISYEQYF. DNA for the CDR3: TGTGCCAGCAGCAACTCGGGACACCGAATCTCCTACGAGCAGTACTTC.

The genes are TRBV6-2 or TRBV6-3 and TRBJ2-5, with 7 bases fitting TRBD2. With 6 bases clipped from V and 0 bases from J, the junction kept 10 bases outside the gene matches. This CDR3 has 16 residues. Germline V gene lookup returns CDR1 MNHEY and CDR2 SVGEGT. DNA of the CDR3: TGTGCCAGCAGACCAACTAGCGACCCGTACCAAGAGACCCAGTACTTC. Encoded protein: CASRPTSDPYQETQYF.

This clonotype was counted a few times. The genes are TRBV7-2 and TRBJ1-2; 8 bases are shared with TRBD1. The CDR3 is made up of 13 amino acids. The germline gives CDR1 SGHTA, CDR2 FQGNSA. V was pared by 6 bases and J by 4 bases, with 4 bases of the junction left unmatched. The CDR3 region has the DNA TGTGCCAGCAGTACTACAGGGGGCTATGGCTACACCTTC. This gives the protein CASSTTGGYGYTF.

This chain uses TRBV4-3 with TRBJ2-2, with D possibly TRBD2 on 5 matching bases. The CDR3 is 14 residues long. Germline V gene data show CDR1 as LGHNA and CDR2 as YSLEER. V lost 5 bases, J lost 4 bases, and 11 bases lay in between. CDR3 amino acids: CASSTRTPTGELFF. CDR3 coding DNA: TGCGCCAGCAGCACCAGGACTCCCACCGGGGAGCTGTTTTTT.

The genes are TRBV5-1 and TRBJ2-3; TRBD2 is a possible D gene (5 bases). With 6 bases removed from V and 4 bases from J, the gap between germline ends came to 15 bases. This CDR3 comprises 14 residues. Germline V gene data show CDR1 as SGHRS and CDR2 as YFSETQ. CDR3 residues: CASKALGAADTQYF. The CDR3 DNA sequence: TGCGCCAGCAAGGCGCTGGGAGCGGCAGATACGCAGTATTTT.

The V call is TRBV25-1, the J call TRBJ2-7; 7 bases fit TRBD1. The ends lost 3 bases at V and 2 bases at J; junction bases unmatched: 1. Germline loops: CDR1 MGHDK, CDR2 SYGVNS. The CDR3 covers 13 residues. The CDR3 nucleotides read TGTGCCAGCAGTGACGGACAGGCCTACGAGCAGTACTTC. Translated, it gives CASSDGQAYEQYF.

The V gene is TRBV4-1, the J gene TRBJ2-2; 7 bases map to TRBD1. There are 17 residues in the CDR3. Germline CDR1 reads MGHRA; CDR2 reads YSYEKL. J was trimmed by 5 bases and V by 2 bases; bases with no gene match: 11. CDR3 loop: CASSQYLVRGSTGELFF. The CDR3, as DNA: TGCGCCAGCAGCCAATACCTGGTCAGGGGGAGTACCGGGGAGCTGTTTTTT.

This clonotype was counted between two and nine times. J is TRBJ2-4 and V is TRBV5-1, with D tentatively TRBD1 (5 bases). The CDR3 extends over 15 amino acids. Germline V gene sequence: CDR1 SGHRS, CDR2 YFSETQ. Trimming took off 0 bases at V and 6 bases at J, with 13 bases between the two ends. The CDR3 loop reads CASSLGIDSPNIQYF. In DNA form, the CDR3 reads TGCGCCAGCAGCTTGGGTATCGACAGTCCAAACATTCAGTACTTC.

The chain has TRBV6-6 and TRBJ2-4; D gene uncertain. The V and J ends lost 5 bases and 0 bases respectively, with 11 bases between them. This CDR3 contains 15 residues. Germline-derived CDR1 and CDR2 are MNHNY and SVGAGI (reference sequence). The CDR3 DNA reads as TGTGCCAGCAGTCCTTCGGACGGAGCCAAAAACATTCAGTACTTC. Its protein is CASSPSDGAKNIQYF.

The chain carries TRBV16 and TRBJ2-3; D is uncertain. The CDR3 has 15 residues. The germline CDR1 and CDR2 sequences are KGHSY and FQNENV. The germline V and J ends were trimmed by 0 bases and 2 bases, with 9 bases remaining between them. CDR3 sequence reads: CASSQSGPHTDTQYF. CDR3 in DNA: TGTGCCAGCAGCCAATCCGGGCCCCACACAGATACGCAGTATTTT.

The chain has TRBV6-5 and TRBJ2-2, with 7 bases aligning to TRBD2. Germline lookup yields CDR1 MNHEY and CDR2 SVGAGI. The V and J ends lost 2 bases and 4 bases, in that order; junction bases with no gene match: 7. The CDR3 loop spans 16 amino acids. The CDR3 spells CASSYNPSGTTGELFF. The CDR3, as DNA: TGTGCCAGCAGTTACAACCCTAGCGGAACCACCGGGGAGCTGTTTTTT.

This rearrangement joins TRBV7-2 to TRBJ1-2; D might be TRBD1 (5 bases). V lost 7 bases and J 5 bases, leaving 11 bases between the germline ends. The CDR3 runs 12 residues. Per germline, CDR1 SGHTA and CDR2 FQGNSA. CDR3 in amino acids: CASKMGPYGYTF. The CDR3 coding sequence is TGTGCCAGCAAAATGGGGCCGTATGGCTACACCTTC.

This clonotype has more than one count but fewer than ten. The J gene is TRBJ2-3, the V gene TRBV6-2 or TRBV6-3, with D unresolved. The germline V gene has CDR1 MNHEY and CDR2 SVGEGT. This CDR3 comprises 12 residues. V was trimmed by 2 bases and J by 6 bases, leaving 6 bases between them. As DNA, the CDR3 is TGTGCCAGCAGTTACCTCGGTGATACGCAGTATTTT. This codes for CASSYLGDTQYF.

This clonotype has only a few counts. The chain uses TRBV28 and TRBJ2-1, with D possibly being TRBD1 (7 bases). Trimming removed 6 bases from V and 8 bases from J, with 26 bases in between. This CDR3 has 17 residues. CDR1 and CDR2 (germline): MDHEN, SYDVKM. This chain's CDR3 is CASSRAFDRDWMDEQFF. CDR3 nucleotide sequence: TGTGCCAGCAGCCGCGCCTTTGACAGGGACTGGATGGATGAGCAGTTCTTC.

About this clonotype: At one of its ends the junction is not consistent with the germline gene, which may arise from a read error. This chain joins TRBV10-3 and TRBJ2-3; 8 bases are shared with TRBD2. Germline-derived CDR1 and CDR2 are ENHRY and SYGVKD. The CDR3 has 13 amino acids. Written as DNA, the CDR3 is TGTGCCGTCAGTGTAGCGGGAACAGATACGCAGTATTTT. Its protein is CAVSVAGTDTQYF.

V is TRBV20-1 and J is TRBJ2-1, with 8 bases lining up with TRBD1. CDR1 and CDR2 from the germline V gene are DFQATT and SNEGSKA (reference sequence). The CDR3 runs to 15 residues. V dropped 6 bases and J dropped 2; count of bases not matched to a gene: 9. The CDR3 loop reads CSATLGQGPYNEQFF. The CDR3 DNA reads TGCAGTGCCACCCTAGGACAGGGACCCTACAATGAGCAGTTCTTC.

This chain connects TRBV14 to TRBJ1-2, with D unresolved. Trimming took 0 bases from V and 10 from J, leaving 18 bases between them. Germline CDR1 reads SGHDN; CDR2 reads FVKESK. The CDR3 is made up of 15 amino acids. The CDR3 protein is CASSQDGFQPTLYTF. CDR3 DNA sequence: TGTGCCAGCAGCCAAGATGGATTCCAGCCAACCCTCTACACCTTC.

The chain has TRBV24-1 and TRBJ2-1; D might be TRBD2 (5 bases). Trimming left V 4 bases short and J 6 bases short, with 9 bases between. Germline assignment: CDR1 KGHDR and CDR2 SFDVKD. The length of the CDR3 is 13 residues. CDR3 in amino acids: CATSDSGSNEQFF. For the CDR3, the DNA is TGTGCCACCAGTGACTCGGGATCCAATGAGCAGTTCTTC.

This chain connects TRBV6-1 to TRBJ2-3; 12 positions agree with TRBD2. V trimming: 3 bases; J trimming: 4 bases; junction bases outside the gene matches: 2. The CDR3 extends over 15 amino acids. Germline assignment: CDR1 MNHNS and CDR2 SASEGT. CDR3 protein: CASSDLAGGPDTQYF. CDR3 DNA sequence: TGTGCCAGCAGTGATCTAGCGGGAGGGCCAGATACGCAGTATTTT.